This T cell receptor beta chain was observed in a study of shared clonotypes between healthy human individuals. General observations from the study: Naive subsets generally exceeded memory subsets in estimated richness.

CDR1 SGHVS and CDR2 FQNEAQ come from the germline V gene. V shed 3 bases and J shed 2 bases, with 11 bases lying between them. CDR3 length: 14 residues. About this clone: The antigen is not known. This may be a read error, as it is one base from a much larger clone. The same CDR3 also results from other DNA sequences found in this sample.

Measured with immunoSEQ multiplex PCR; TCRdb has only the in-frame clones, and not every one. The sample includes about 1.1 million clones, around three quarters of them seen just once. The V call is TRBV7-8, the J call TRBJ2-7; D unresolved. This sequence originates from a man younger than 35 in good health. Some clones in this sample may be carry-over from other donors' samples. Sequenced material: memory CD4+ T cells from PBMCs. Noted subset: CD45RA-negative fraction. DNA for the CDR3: TGTGCCAGCAGCTTTAGAGGTGGAACCTACGAGCAGTACTTC. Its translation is CASSFRGGTYEQYF.